The entry below gives a single TCR beta chain sequence along with its context. This clonotype was counted at least ten times. Its target antigen remains unknown. Base qualities are not provided; no much larger clone lies one nucleotide away. Interpreted using the paper, the time point label stands for: blood at routine non-recurrence follow-up after resection. Whole RNA extracted from tumor and nontumor lung tissue, or from cryopreserved PBMC samples, was used for TCR sequencing without cell sorting. A patient was chosen for TCR sequencing only when enough RNA was available from at least two tumor regions. This entry comes from a study of spatial heterogeneity in lung cancer (dated by TCRdb to between 2018 and 2021). The study in broad terms: The donors were fewer than 90 patients from the lung TRACERx cohort who had early-stage, untreated non-small cell lung cancer. Follow-up PBMC samples were sequenced whenever available, and the median time to follow-up was two to three years after resection. More beta-chain than alpha-chain transcripts were consistently detected, likely reflecting higher beta-chain transcript abundance. In the raw uncorrected reads, each unique combination of TCR and UMI appeared more than ten times on average. In non-small cell lung cancer, the study made a quantitative comparison of TCR alpha and beta repertoires among multiple tumor regions, matched nontumor lung and blood. TCR repertoire features were related to nonsynonymous mutation counts determined by whole-exome sequencing of tumor tissue. Both alpha and beta chains were TCR-sequenced in samples taken at surgery, namely 220 tumor regions, more than 62 matched nontumor lung samples and some 53 PBMC samples. Here is what the overall study found, with its caveats: Comparisons of baseline and follow-up blood repertoires included only 14 patients. Ubiquitous expanded tumor TCRs showed up in blood more often at tumor resection than at routine follow-up. Confirming at a functional level the hypothesis that regional TCRs recognize regional mutations was considered to require additional single-cell paired TCR alpha and beta sequencing.

Library method: 5' RACE. Sequencing relied on a NextSeq 500. To allow correction of PCR and sequencing errors, the TCR library protocol tagged every TCR cDNA molecule with a unique molecular identifier. Under the source paper's analysis protocol: TCR identification, UMI-based error correction and CDR3 extraction were all carried out with Decombinator tools. Expanded TCRs were defined as those above a frequency of 2 per 1,000, corresponding to the top 1% of the tumor frequency distribution. Rényi diversity was computed with the R vegan package after subsampling each repertoire 100 times to 5,000 TCRs. CDR3 similarity networks were constructed using string-kernel similarity of amino acid triplets, with links drawn between CDR3s whose pairwise similarity was above 0.82. TCRdb ran its own pipeline on the public reads, namely fastp trimming at Q25 and MiXCR clone calling, and kept in-frame beta chains. For every CDR3 protein sequence, its rows merge into one entry that carries the most common genes and DNA. The V and J calls and clone size come from TCRdb's table, not from the authors' own analysis. Counted in this sample were about 36,000 distinct CDR3 sequences; about 7.9% of them appeared once. In total, the top ten clones hold 9.4% of the sample.

This clonotype was obtained from a male donor with early-stage non-small cell lung cancer. The specimen comprised PBMCs, sampled at follow-up.

The sequenced DNA: TGCAGTGCTAGTCCCGGAGACAATCAGCCCCAGCATTTT. Protein translation: CSASPGDNQPQHF. The chain employs TRBV20-1 and TRBJ1-5; no D segment can be confidently identified. The CDR3 goes from the cysteine to the phenylalanine over 13 residues. The retained sequence is limited to the CDR3, 39 bases, with the frame set at the first base. CDR1 and CDR2 were assigned from the germline V gene (reference sequence) as DFQATT and SNEGSKA. The V and J ends are trimmed by 3 bases and 3 bases, leaving 9 bases between them.